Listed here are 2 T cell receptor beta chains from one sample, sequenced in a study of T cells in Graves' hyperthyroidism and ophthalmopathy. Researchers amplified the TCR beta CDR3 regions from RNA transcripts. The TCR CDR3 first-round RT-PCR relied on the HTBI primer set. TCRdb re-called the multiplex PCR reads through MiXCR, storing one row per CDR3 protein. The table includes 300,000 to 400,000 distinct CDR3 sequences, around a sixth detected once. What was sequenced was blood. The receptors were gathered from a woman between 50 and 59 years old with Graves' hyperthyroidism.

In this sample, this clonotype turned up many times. The DNA of the CDR3 is TGTGCCAGCAGCTCCCGGTTAGCCCCCTACAATGAGCAGTTCTTC. Its translation is CASSSRLAPYNEQFF. The chain has TRBV11-3 and TRBJ2-1; D call uncertain. The V end was cut by 4 bases, the J end by 2 bases, with 12 bases between. CDR1 is SGHNT, CDR2 YENEEA, per germline. CDR3 length equals 15 residues.

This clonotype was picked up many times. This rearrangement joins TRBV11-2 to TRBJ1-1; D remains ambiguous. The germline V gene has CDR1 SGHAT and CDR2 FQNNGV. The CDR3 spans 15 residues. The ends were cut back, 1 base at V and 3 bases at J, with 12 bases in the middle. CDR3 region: CASSLVRYPDTEAFF. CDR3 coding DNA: TGTGCCAGCAGCTTAGTACGTTACCCGGACACTGAAGCTTTCTTT.